The sequence of this T cell receptor (beta chain) was determined in a study of response to subunit inactivated influenza vaccine. The CDR3 sequence is 16 residues long. The germline V gene encodes CDR1 SGHAT and CDR2 FQNNGV. The V end was cut by 5 bases, the J end by 7 bases, with 22 bases between. MiXCR, applied by TCRdb to the RT-PCR reads, yields one record per CDR3 protein. The table shows 650,000 to 800,000 distinct CDR3 sequences, with around 13% occurring only once. V gene TRBV11-2 combines with J gene TRBJ2-3; D perhaps matches TRBD2 (5 bases). The TCR comes from a man aged 45-65 years who received an inactivated influenza vaccine. The starting material was PBMCs from blood, obtained roughly 15 days before vaccination. The CDR3 DNA follows: TGTGCCAGCAGCCAATACCCCTCCGCGGGTTTATATACGCAGTATTTT. It encodes CASSQYPSAGLYTQYF. The variable domain in full, completed from reference TRBV11-2 and TRBJ2-3, reads EAGVAQSPRYKIIEKRQSVAFWCNPISGHATLYWYQQILGQGPKLLIQFQNNGVVDDSQLPKDRFSAERLKGVDSTLKIQPAKLEDSAVYLCASSQYPSAGLYTQYFGPGTRLTVL.